This record covers a single TCR beta chain. These data are taken from a study of shared clonotypes between healthy human individuals. TCRdb's table, derived via immunoSEQ multiplex PCR, lists solely in-frame clones and lacks some. This table holds around 2.1 million clones, more than 85% found once. Positive CCR7 selection of CD45RO-negative cells yielded the naive CD8 cells, and terminally differentiated effector memory CD45RA+ cells were excluded. The receptor comes from a man younger than 35 in good health. Some clones in this sample may be carry-over from other donors' samples. Material: naive CD8+ T cells from PBMCs.

CDR3 protein: CASSYAGGGEAFF. The CDR3 DNA reads as TGCGCCAGCTCCTATGCGGGAGGGGGCGAAGCTTTCTTT. The chain recombines TRBV5-1 with TRBJ1-1, with 7 positions matching TRBD1. V lost 7 bases, J lost 8 bases, and 11 bases stayed unmatched. The CDR3 totals 13 residues. Germline-derived CDR1 and CDR2 are SGHRS and YFSETQ.